This T cell receptor (beta chain) was recorded in a study of cytomegalovirus exposure and HLA in healthy donors. Generated by immunoSEQ multiplex PCR, the TCRdb table keeps only in-frame clones and is missing some. The table shows more than 95,000 clones, with approximately 94% occurring only once. Notes on the study in general: A classifier reportedly called cytomegalovirus status with high sensitivity and specificity. Specific recognition of CMV antigens was confirmed in vitro for three chains (all CMV-associated).

On this clone itself: Its specificity is unknown.

This CDR3 comprises 15 residues. Germline V gene lookup returns CDR1 MDHEN and CDR2 SYDVKM. With 3 bases removed from V and 2 bases from J, the gap between germline ends came to 11 bases. The material sequenced was PBMCs. This sequence was found in a man between 18 and 35 years old in good health and CMV-seronegative. The chain couples TRBV28 to TRBJ1-5; TRBD1 is a possible D gene (6 bases). The CDR3 sequence: CASSFQGPGNQPQHF. The CDR3, as DNA: TGTGCCAGCAGTTTTCAGGGGCCGGGCAATCAGCCCCAGCATTTT.